Following are 25 T cell receptor beta chains from one sample sequenced in a study of T cells in localized non-small cell lung cancer. Only in-frame clones appear in the TCRdb table, and some are missing; sequencing was by immunoSEQ multiplex PCR. The sample lists some 50,000 clones, approximately 80% occurring once. Source: peripheral blood mononuclear cells, taken before any cancer treatment. Source of these receptors: a man between 40 and 70 years old with stage III lung adenocarcinoma.

The J gene is TRBJ2-3, the V gene TRBV5-1; TRBD1 matches at 8 bases. The CDR3 is 14 amino acids. Germline CDR1 SGHRS, CDR2 YFSETQ. The junction had 0 bases not matched to a gene; V was cut back by 0 bases and J by 3 bases. As DNA, the CDR3 is TGCGCCAGCAGCTTGGGGACAGGGACAGATACGCAGTATTTT. This encodes CASSLGTGTDTQYF.

This clone was counted a single time. The chain carries TRBV30 and TRBJ2-5, with D unclear. Germline V CDR1 and CDR2: GTSNPN, SVGIG (reference sequence). V lost 2 bases and J 5 bases, leaving 15 bases between the germline ends. CDR3 size: 14 residues. The CDR3 protein is CAWSYKGLGETQYF. The CDR3 DNA follows: TGTGCCTGGAGTTATAAGGGCCTAGGGGAGACCCAGTACTTC.

This sequence joins TRBV5-1 and TRBJ2-7, with 11 bases identical to TRBD1. Germline assignment: CDR1 SGHRS and CDR2 YFSETQ. This CDR3 is built from 15 residues. The J segment lost 2 bases and the V segment lost 2 bases, leaving 3 bases of the junction unmatched. CDR3 DNA: TGCGCCAGCAGCTTTGGGACAGGGGGAACCTACGAGCAGTACTTC. Protein sequence: CASSFGTGGTYEQYF.

This clone has only a few counts. The J gene is TRBJ1-1, the V gene TRBV7-9; D ambiguous. CDR1 SEHNR and CDR2 FQNEAQ come from the germline V gene (reference sequence). With 8 bases removed from V and 4 bases from J, the gap between germline ends came to 11 bases. The CDR3 is 12 residues long. The CDR3 coding sequence is TGTGCCAGCCGCATGCCCTTCACTGAAGCTTTCTTT. This sequence encodes CASRMPFTEAFF.

The DNA for the CDR3 is TGTGCCAGCAGGGGAGCAGGGTTGACAGATACGCAGTATTTT. This sequence encodes CASRGAGLTDTQYF. The chain carries TRBV6-5 and TRBJ2-3; D could derive from TRBD1 or TRBD2 (5 bases each). The germline CDR1 and CDR2 sequences are MNHEY and SVGAGI. Deletions cut 6 bases from V and 3 bases from J, with 13 bases between. The CDR3 has 14 amino acids.

This clone was recorded once. CDR3 region: CASSLGGDADTQYF. Here the CDR3 DNA reads TGCGCCAGCAGCTTGGGCGGGGATGCAGATACGCAGTATTTT. The V gene is TRBV5-1, the J gene TRBJ2-3; a possible D gene is TRBD2 (6 bases). The germline CDR1 and CDR2 sequences are SGHRS and YFSETQ. The ends were cut back, 0 bases at V and 4 bases at J, with 9 bases in the middle. The CDR3 runs 14 residues.

Concerning this clone itself: At one boundary the junction diverges from the germline segment, which might be a read error. The rearrangement uses TRBV5-6 and TRBJ2-7, with D possibly being TRBD1 (6 bases). The CDR3 contains 12 residues. Germline lookup yields CDR1 SGHDT and CDR2 YYEEEE. CDR3 region: CASSAGVYEQCF. The CDR3 nucleotides are TGTGCCAGCAGCGCAGGGGTGTACGAGCAGTGCTTC.

The CDR3 DNA follows: TGCAGCGTTGAGGGACAGGGCAAGGACGAGCAGTACTTC. The encoded protein is CSVEGQGKDEQYF. The gene calls are TRBV29-1 and TRBJ2-7; 9 positions agree with TRBD1. CDR1 SQVTM and CDR2 ANQGSEA come from the germline V gene. Germline trimming cut 3 bases from V and 5 bases from J; bases unmatched to any gene: 5. The CDR3 spans 13 residues.

This chain uses TRBV18 with TRBJ1-2; 7 positions match TRBD1. V shed 0 bases, J shed 10 bases, and the junction held 14 bases outside the gene matches. The CDR3 extends over 16 amino acids. From germline, CDR1 is KGHSH and CDR2 LQKENI. CDR3: CASSPPGQLAAGFYTF. CDR3 DNA: TGTGCCAGCTCACCACCGGGACAGCTAGCTGCGGGGTTCTACACCTTC. Full variable domain (missing parts from reference TRBV18 and TRBJ1-2): NAGVMQNPRHLVRRRGQEARLRCSPMKGHSHVYWYRQLPEEGLKFMVYLQKENIIDESGMPKERFSAEFPKEGPSILRIQQVVRGDSAAYFCASSPPGQLAAGFYTFGSGTRLTVV.

This clone was seen more than once but under ten times. The chain is built from TRBV29-1 and TRBJ1-2; the D gene is possibly TRBD1 (6 bases). CDR3 size: 12 residues. The germline V and J ends were trimmed by 7 bases and 8 bases, with 17 bases remaining between them. Germline values: CDR1 SQVTM, CDR2 ANQGSEA. DNA for the CDR3: TGCAGCGCAGGGACAACCGGTAACGGCTACACCTTC. This translates into CSAGTTGNGYTF.

The chain links TRBV6-6 to TRBJ2-7, with D tentatively TRBD2 (6 bases). The germline V gene has CDR1 MNHNY and CDR2 SVGAGI (reference sequence). This CDR3 contains 14 residues. V was pared by 2 bases and J by 4 bases, with 12 bases between. The CDR3 protein is CASSYGFGGYEQYF. CDR3 sequence (DNA): TGTGCCAGCAGTTACGGTTTCGGAGGGTACGAGCAGTACTTC.

The CDR3 here is CASSLDGYEQYF. In nucleotides, the CDR3 is TGTGCCAGCAGCTTGGACGGGTACGAGCAGTACTTC. The rearrangement uses TRBV11-2 and TRBJ2-7, with D unresolved. Between the trimmed V and J ends, which lost 3 bases and 4 bases, there was a span of 7 bases. The CDR3 sequence is 12 residues long. Germline V gene data show CDR1 as SGHAT and CDR2 as FQNNGV.

Of note for this clone: Other DNA sequences in the sample encode the same CDR3. This rearrangement joins TRBV5-1 to TRBJ1-1, with D unresolved. The CDR3 extends over 13 amino acids. The ends were cut back, 0 bases at V and 2 bases at J, with 5 bases in the middle. In germline, CDR1 is SGHRS, CDR2 YFSETQ. The CDR3, as DNA: TGCGCCAGCAGCTTGGCGGTTAACACTGAAGCTTTCTTT. Its translation is CASSLAVNTEAFF.

This clone was observed a few times. The chain couples TRBV7-3 to TRBJ1-1; the match to TRBD1 covers 7 bases. V lost 6 bases to trimming and J lost 5 bases; unmatched junction nucleotides: 9. Germline V gene data show CDR1 as SGHTA and CDR2 as FQGTGA. The CDR3 loop spans 14 amino acids. CDR3 region: CASRQGGGGTEAFF. For the CDR3, the DNA is TGTGCCAGCAGGCAAGGAGGGGGCGGGACTGAAGCTTTCTTT.

The gene calls are TRBV4-2 and TRBJ2-1; D may be TRBD1 (8 bases). CDR3 length: 14 amino acids. Trimming removed 5 bases from V and 12 bases from J, with 20 bases in between. The germline V gene has CDR1 LGHNA and CDR2 YNFKEQ. DNA for the CDR3: TGTGCCAGCAGCGAACGACAGGGGAGGGATGGGCAGTTCTTC. It yields the protein CASSERQGRDGQFF.

This sequence joins TRBV20-1 and TRBJ1-1, with D possibly matching TRBD1 (6 bases). Trimming removed 6 bases at V and 11 bases at J, with 16 bases between. Germline lookup yields CDR1 DFQATT and CDR2 SNEGSKA (reference sequence). The CDR3 has 11 residues. Here the CDR3 reads CSAPPGGGAFF. CDR3 DNA: TGCAGTGCCCCTCCCGGAGGGGGTGCTTTCTTT.

The chain couples TRBV5-6 to TRBJ1-5; the D gene is possibly TRBD1 (5 bases). The CDR3 has 12 amino acids. The germline CDR1 and CDR2 sequences are SGHDT and YYEEEE. V was pared by 3 bases and J by 7 bases, with 8 bases between. The CDR3 bases are TGTGCCAGCAGCTACGGGGGGCAGCCCCAGCATTTT. This codes for CASSYGGQPQHF.

The gene calls are TRBV29-1 and TRBJ2-7; D not certain. In germline, CDR1 is SQVTM, CDR2 ANQGSEA. The CDR3 contains 16 residues. The V end was cut by 1 base, the J end by 6 bases, with 22 bases between. The CDR3 loop reads CSVEVRHGGKPGEQYF. In nucleotides, the CDR3 is TGCAGCGTTGAAGTACGGCACGGCGGTAAACCGGGCGAGCAGTACTTC.

The J gene is TRBJ1-1, the V gene TRBV13; D gene ambiguous. V was cut by 5 bases and J by 6 bases, with 16 bases left in between. Germline V gene data show CDR1 as PRHDT and CDR2 as FYEKMQ (reference sequence). The CDR3 consists of 14 residues. CDR3 sequence (DNA): TGTGCCAGCAGCCCGGAGGACGGCCGGGCTGAAGCTTTCTTT. This gives the protein CASSPEDGRAEAFF. Filled out from reference TRBV13 and TRBJ1-1, the complete variable domain reads AAGVIQSPRHLIKEKRETATLKCYPIPRHDTVYWYQQGPGQDPQFLISFYEKMQSDKGSIPDRFSAQQFSDYHSELNMSSLELGDSALYFCASSPEDGRAEAFFGQGTRLTVV.

The chain employs TRBV7-2 and TRBJ1-1; no clear D gene. Germline CDR1 is SGHTA and CDR2 is FQGNSA. The CDR3 spans 13 residues. V gave up 1 base and J gave up 5 bases, with 8 bases separating them. DNA for the CDR3: TGTGCCAGCAGCTTAGGGGTACGGACTGAAGCTTTCTTT. Encoded protein: CASSLGVRTEAFF.

This chain links TRBV9 with TRBJ1-3, with D tentatively TRBD1 (5 bases). CDR3 length equals 17 residues. The germline V and J ends were trimmed by 0 bases and 0 bases, with 13 bases remaining between them. Per germline, CDR1 SGDLS and CDR2 YYNGEE. This CDR3 is CASSVDGAISSGNTIYF. The CDR3 nucleotides are TGTGCCAGCAGCGTAGACGGGGCTATCAGCTCTGGAAACACCATATATTTT.

The J gene is TRBJ2-7, the V gene TRBV19, with D uncertain. The V gene lost 3 bases and the J gene lost 2 bases, with 14 bases spanning the gap. This CDR3 comprises 15 residues. Germline assignment: CDR1 LNHDA and CDR2 SQIVND (reference sequence). The CDR3 loop reads CASSMRSGDPYEQYF. The DNA of the CDR3 is TGTGCCAGTAGTATGAGATCAGGTGATCCCTACGAGCAGTACTTC.

This sequence joins TRBV11-3 and TRBJ2-1, with D possibly being TRBD2 (6 bases). This CDR3 region has 16 residues. In germline, CDR1 is SGHNT, CDR2 YENEEA. Trimming shortened V by 1 base and J by 3 bases, and 13 bases separated the two germline ends. CDR3 DNA sequence: TGTGCCAGCAGCTTAGCAGGAGCGGGCTACTACAATGAGCAGTTCTTC. Its translation is CASSLAGAGYYNEQFF. The whole variable domain, remainder taken from reference TRBV11-3 and TRBJ2-1, is EAGVVQSPRYKIIEKKQPVAFWCNPISGHNTLYWYLQNLGQGPELLIRYENEEAVDDSQLPKDRFSAERLKGVDSTLKIQPAELGDSAVYLCASSLAGAGYYNEQFFGPGTRLTVL.

V usage is TRBV6-6 and J usage is TRBJ1-2; maybe TRBD1 (5 bases). V lost 6 bases to trimming and J lost 4 bases, with 15 bases between them. This CDR3 contains 14 residues. The germline V gene has CDR1 MNHNY and CDR2 SVGAGI (reference sequence). The chain's CDR3 is CASRPGGRLYGYTF. CDR3 DNA sequence: TGTGCCAGCAGGCCGGGGGGACGTCTCTATGGCTACACCTTC.

V usage is TRBV7-9 and J usage is TRBJ2-2; D gene uncertain. Germline V lookup: CDR1 SEHNR, CDR2 FQNEAQ (reference sequence). There are 15 residues in the CDR3. The V and J ends lost 1 base and 7 bases respectively, with 13 bases between them. The CDR3 sequence: CASSLEWRIGGELFF. The CDR3 DNA reads TGTGCCAGCAGCTTAGAATGGCGGATTGGCGGGGAGCTGTTTTTT.